One T cell receptor beta chain is described in this entry. The sample is drawn from a study of blood T cell repertoires in COVID-19. For the study at large: Spain, Italy and the United States supplied samples that represented acute and convalescent COVID-19.

The CDR3 is made up of 16 amino acids. Germline CDR1 and CDR2: SGHRS and YFSETQ. V dropped 1 base and J dropped 3 bases, with 14 bases sitting between them. As originally analysed: Nucleated cell number was recorded as an estimate derived from reference gene primer amplification. Only in-frame clones appear in the TCRdb table, and some are missing; sequencing was by immunoSEQ multiplex PCR. From that table come the V and J calls and clone size; the DNA was used to work out D and trimming. In the table there are roughly 250,000 clones, 87% of which are singletons. Ages ranged from about 18 to 89 years, with residence in 24 US areas.

The sample was PBMCs or T cells enriched from blood (not recorded which). V is TRBV5-1 and J is TRBJ1-5, with D possibly being TRBD1 (5 bases). This sequence originates from a woman in her twenties or thirties with acute COVID-19. DNA of the CDR3: TGCGCCAGCAGCTTGTCGCCGACAGACTTCAATCAGCCCCAGCATTTT. Residues: CASSLSPTDFNQPQHF. Looking up the rest from reference TRBV5-1 and TRBJ1-5 gives the full variable domain: KAGVTQTPRYLIKTRGQQVTLSCSPISGHRSVSWYQQTPGQGLQFLFEYFSETQRNKGNFPGRFSGRQFSNSRSEMNVSTLELGDSALYLCASSLSPTDFNQPQHFGDGTRLSIL.